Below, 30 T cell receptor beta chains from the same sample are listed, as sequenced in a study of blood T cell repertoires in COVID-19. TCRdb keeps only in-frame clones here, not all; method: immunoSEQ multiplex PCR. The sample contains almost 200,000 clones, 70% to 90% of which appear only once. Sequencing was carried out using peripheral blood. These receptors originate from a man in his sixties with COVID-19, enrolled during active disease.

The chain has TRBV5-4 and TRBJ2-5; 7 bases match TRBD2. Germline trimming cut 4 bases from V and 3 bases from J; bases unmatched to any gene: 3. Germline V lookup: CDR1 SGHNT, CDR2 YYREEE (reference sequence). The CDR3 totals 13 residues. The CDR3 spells CASSDREEETQYF. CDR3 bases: TGTGCCAGCAGCGACCGGGAGGAAGAGACCCAGTACTTC.

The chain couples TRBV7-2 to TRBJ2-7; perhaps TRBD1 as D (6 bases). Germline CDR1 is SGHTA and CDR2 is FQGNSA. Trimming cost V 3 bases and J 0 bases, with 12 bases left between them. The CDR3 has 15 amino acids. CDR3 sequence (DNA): TGTGCCAGCAGCTTTCAGACAGGTCACTCCTACGAGCAGTACTTC. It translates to CASSFQTGHSYEQYF.

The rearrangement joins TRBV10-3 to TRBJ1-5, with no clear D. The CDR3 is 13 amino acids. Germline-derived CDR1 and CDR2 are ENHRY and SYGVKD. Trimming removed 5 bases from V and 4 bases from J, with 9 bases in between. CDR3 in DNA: TGTGCCATCAGTACTGAGGTGAATCAGCCCCAGCATTTT. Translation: CAISTEVNQPQHF.

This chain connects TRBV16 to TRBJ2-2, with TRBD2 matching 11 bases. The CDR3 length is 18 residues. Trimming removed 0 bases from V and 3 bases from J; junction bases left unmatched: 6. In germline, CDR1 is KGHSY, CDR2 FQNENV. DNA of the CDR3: TGTGCCAGCAGCCAATCTTTACTAGCGGGAGTGGACACCGGGGAGCTGTTTTTT. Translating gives CASSQSLLAGVDTGELFF.

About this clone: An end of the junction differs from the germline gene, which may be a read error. The CDR3 nucleotides are TGTGCTAGTGGTTTGTCGAACTATGGCTGCACCTTC. Translating it yields CASGLSNYGCTF. The chain joins TRBV12-5 to TRBJ1-2; D gene ambiguous. This CDR3 spans 12 amino acids. Germline V gene lookup returns CDR1 LGHNT and CDR2 FRNRAP.

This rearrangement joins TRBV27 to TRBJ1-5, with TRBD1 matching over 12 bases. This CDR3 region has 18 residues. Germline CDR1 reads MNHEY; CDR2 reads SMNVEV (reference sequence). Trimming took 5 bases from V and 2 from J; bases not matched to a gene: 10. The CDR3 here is CASSQGTGGAGGNQPQHF. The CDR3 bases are TGTGCCAGCAGTCAGGGGACAGGGGGCGCGGGGGGCAATCAGCCCCAGCATTTT.

CDR3 protein: CATSSPGQDYGYTF. CDR3 nucleotide sequence: TGTGCCACCAGCTCCCCAGGGCAGGACTATGGCTACACCTTC. The rearrangement joins TRBV24-1 to TRBJ1-2, with a weak D call TRBD1 (5 bases). The CDR3 covers 14 residues. Germline values: CDR1 KGHDR, CDR2 SFDVKD. The V and J ends lost 7 bases and 3 bases respectively, with 14 bases between them.

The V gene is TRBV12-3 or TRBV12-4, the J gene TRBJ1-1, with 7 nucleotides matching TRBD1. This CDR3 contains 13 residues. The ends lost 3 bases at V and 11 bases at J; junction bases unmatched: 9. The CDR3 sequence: CASSFTGAIQAFF. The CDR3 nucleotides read TGTGCCAGCAGTTTCACAGGGGCTATACAGGCTTTCTTT.

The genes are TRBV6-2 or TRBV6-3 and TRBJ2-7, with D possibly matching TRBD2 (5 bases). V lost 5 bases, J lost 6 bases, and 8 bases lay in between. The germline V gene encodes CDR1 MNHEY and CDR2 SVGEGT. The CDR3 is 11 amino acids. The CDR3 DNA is TGTGCCAGCAGTCACGGGATCGAGCAGTACTTC. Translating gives CASSHGIEQYF.

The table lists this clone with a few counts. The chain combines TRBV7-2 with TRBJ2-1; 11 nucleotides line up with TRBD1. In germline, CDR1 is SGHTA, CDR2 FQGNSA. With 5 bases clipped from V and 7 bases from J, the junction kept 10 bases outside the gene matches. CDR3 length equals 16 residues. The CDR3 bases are TGTGCCAGCAGCGCGAGCCGGGACAGGGGGGTAAATGAGCAGTTCTTC. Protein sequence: CASSASRDRGVNEQFF.

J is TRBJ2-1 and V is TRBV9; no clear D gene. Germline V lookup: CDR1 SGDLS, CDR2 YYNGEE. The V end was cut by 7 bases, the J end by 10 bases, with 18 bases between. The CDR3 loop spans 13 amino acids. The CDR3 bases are TGTGCCAGCCGACTGACGAGGATAGCAGAGCAGTTCTTC. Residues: CASRLTRIAEQFF.

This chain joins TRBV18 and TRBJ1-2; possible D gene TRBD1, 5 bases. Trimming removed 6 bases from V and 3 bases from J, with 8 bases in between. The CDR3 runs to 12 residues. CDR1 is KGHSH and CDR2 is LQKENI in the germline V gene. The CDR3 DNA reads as TGTGCCAGCTCTTCGGGGGACTATGGCTACACCTTC. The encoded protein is CASSSGDYGYTF.

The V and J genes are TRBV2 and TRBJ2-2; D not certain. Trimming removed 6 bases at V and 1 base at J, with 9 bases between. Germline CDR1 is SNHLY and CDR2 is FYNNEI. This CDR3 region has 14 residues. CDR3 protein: CASRADGNTGELFF. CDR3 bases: TGTGCCAGCAGGGCTGATGGGAACACCGGGGAGCTGTTTTTT.

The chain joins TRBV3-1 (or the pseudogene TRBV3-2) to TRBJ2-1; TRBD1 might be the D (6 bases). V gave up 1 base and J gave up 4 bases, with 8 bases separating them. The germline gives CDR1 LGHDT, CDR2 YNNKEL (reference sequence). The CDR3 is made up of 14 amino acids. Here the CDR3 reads CASSQGGQYNEQFF. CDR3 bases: TGTGCCAGCAGCCAAGGTGGACAGTACAATGAGCAGTTCTTC.

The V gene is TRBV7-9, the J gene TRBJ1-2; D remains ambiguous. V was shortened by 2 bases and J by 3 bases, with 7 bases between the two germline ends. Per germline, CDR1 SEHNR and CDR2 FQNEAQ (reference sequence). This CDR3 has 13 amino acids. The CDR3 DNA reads TGTGCCAGCAGCTTAATCCAGGACTATGGCTACACCTTC. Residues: CASSLIQDYGYTF.

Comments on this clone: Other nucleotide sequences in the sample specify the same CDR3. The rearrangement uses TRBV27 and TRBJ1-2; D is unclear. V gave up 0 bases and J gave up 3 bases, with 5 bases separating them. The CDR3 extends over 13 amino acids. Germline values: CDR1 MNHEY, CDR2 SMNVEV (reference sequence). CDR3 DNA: TGTGCCAGCAGTTTATCGTCGGACTATGGCTACACCTTC. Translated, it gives CASSLSSDYGYTF.

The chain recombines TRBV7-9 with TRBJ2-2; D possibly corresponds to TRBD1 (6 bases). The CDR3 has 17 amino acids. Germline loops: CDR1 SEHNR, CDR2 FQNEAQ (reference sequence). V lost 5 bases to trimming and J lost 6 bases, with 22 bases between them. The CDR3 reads CASSTNRLGRGAGELFF. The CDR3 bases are TGTGCCAGCAGCACAAACAGGTTGGGCAGGGGAGCCGGGGAGCTGTTTTTT.

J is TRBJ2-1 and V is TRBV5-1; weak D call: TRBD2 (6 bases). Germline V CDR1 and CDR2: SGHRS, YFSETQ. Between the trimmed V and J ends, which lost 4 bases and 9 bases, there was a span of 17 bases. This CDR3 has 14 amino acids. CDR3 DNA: TGCGCCAGCAGCAGTAGCGGAGTGGGGGGTGAGCAGTTCTTC. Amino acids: CASSSSGVGGEQFF.

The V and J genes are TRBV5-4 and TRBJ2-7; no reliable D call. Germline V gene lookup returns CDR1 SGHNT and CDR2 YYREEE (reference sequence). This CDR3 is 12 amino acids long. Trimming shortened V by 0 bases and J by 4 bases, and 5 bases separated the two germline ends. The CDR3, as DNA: TGTGCCAGCAGCTTGGAAGCGTACGAGCAGTACTTC. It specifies CASSLEAYEQYF.

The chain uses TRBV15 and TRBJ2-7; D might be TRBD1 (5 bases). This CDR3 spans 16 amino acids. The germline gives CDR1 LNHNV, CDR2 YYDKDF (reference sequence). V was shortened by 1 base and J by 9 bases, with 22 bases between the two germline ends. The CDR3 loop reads CATSRVETVPITGQYF. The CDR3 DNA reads TGTGCCACCAGCAGAGTAGAGACAGTTCCGATTACCGGGCAGTACTTC.

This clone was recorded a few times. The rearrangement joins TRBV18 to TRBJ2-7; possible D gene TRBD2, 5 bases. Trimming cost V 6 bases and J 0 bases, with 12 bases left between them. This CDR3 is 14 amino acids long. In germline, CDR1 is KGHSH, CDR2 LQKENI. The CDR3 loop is CASSPMGSSYEQYF. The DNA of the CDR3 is TGTGCCAGCTCCCCCATGGGGAGCTCCTACGAGCAGTACTTC.

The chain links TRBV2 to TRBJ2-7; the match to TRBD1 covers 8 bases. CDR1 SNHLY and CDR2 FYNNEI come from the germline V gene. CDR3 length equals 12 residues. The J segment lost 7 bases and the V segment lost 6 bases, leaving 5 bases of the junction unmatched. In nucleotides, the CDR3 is TGTGCCAGCAGACCTACAGGGGGAGAGCAGTACTTC. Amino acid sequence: CASRPTGGEQYF.

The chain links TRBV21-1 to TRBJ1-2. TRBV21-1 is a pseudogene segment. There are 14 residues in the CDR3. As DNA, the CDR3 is TGTGCCAGCAGCCCCTGGTCCGGGGGTATTGGCTACACCTTC. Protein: CASSPWSGGIGYTF.

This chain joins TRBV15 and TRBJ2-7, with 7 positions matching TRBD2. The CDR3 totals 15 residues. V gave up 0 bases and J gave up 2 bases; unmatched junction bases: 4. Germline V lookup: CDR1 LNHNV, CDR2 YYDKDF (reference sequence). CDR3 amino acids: CATSRDRGVTYEQYF. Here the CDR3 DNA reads TGTGCCACCAGCAGAGATCGGGGGGTGACCTACGAGCAGTACTTC.

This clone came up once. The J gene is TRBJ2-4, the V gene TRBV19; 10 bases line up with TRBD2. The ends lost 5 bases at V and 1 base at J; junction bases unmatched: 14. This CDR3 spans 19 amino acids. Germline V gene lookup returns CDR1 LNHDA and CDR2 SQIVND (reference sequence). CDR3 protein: CASSPLRSSGSLAKNIQYF. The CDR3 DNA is TGTGCCAGTAGTCCCCTCCGGTCTAGCGGGAGCTTGGCCAAAAACATTCAGTACTTC.

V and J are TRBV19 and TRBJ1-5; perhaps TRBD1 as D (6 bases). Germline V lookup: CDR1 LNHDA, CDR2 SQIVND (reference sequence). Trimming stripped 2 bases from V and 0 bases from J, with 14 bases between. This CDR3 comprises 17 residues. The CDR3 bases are TGTGCCAGTAGTATAATACAGGGTCGATTTAGCAATCAGCCCCAGCATTTT. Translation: CASSIIQGRFSNQPQHF.

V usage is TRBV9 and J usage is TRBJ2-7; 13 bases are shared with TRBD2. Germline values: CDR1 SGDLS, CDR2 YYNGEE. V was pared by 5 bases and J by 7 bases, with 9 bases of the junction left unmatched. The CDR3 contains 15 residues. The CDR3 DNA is TGTGCCAGCAGTACACTAGCGGGAGGGCCGGTAGAGCAGTACTTC. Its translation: CASSTLAGGPVEQYF.

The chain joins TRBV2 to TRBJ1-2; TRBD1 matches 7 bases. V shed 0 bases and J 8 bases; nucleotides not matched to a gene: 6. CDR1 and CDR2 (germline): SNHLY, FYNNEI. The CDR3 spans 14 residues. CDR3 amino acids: CASSEAGGLSGYTF. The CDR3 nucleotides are TGTGCCAGCAGTGAAGCAGGGGGCTTATCGGGCTACACCTTC.

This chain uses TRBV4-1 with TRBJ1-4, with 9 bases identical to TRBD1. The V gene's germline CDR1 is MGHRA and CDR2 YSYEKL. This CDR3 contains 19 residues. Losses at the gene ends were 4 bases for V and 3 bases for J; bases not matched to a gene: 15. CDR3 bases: TGCGCCAGCAGCCGCACACCGGGACAGGGCTTTTCGGCTAATGAAAAACTGTTTTTT. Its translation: CASSRTPGQGFSANEKLFF.

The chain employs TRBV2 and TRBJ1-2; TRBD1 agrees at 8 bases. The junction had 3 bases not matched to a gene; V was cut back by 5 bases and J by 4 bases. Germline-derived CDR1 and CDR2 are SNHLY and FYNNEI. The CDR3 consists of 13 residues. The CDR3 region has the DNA TGTGCCAGCAGTCTGGGACAGGCCTATGGCTACACCTTC. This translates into CASSLGQAYGYTF.